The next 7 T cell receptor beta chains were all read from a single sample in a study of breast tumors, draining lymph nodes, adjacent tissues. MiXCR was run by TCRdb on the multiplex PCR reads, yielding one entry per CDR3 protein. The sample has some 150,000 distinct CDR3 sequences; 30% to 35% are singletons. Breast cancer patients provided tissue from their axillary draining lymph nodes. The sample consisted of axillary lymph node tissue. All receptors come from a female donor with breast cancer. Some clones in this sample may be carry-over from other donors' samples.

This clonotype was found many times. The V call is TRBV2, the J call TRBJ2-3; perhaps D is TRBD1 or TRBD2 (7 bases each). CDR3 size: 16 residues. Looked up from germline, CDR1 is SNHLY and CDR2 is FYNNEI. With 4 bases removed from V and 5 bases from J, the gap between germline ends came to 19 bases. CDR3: CASSGGGGGRGDTQYF. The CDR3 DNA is TGTGCCAGCAGTGGAGGGGGCGGGGGTAGGGGAGATACGCAGTATTTT. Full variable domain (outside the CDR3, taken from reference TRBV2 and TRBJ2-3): EPEVTQTPSHQVTQMGQEVILRCVPISNHLYFYWYRQILGQKVEFLVSFYNNEISEKSEIFDDQFSVERPDGSNFTLKIRSTKLEDSAMYFCASSGGGGGRGDTQYFGPGTRLTVL.

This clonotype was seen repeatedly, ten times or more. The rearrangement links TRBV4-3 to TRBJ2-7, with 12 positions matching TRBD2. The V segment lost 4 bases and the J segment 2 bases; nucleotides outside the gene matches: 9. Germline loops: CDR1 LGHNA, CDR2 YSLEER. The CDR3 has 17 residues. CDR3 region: CASSPTILAGGAYEQYF. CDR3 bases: TGCGCCAGCAGCCCCACCATACTAGCGGGAGGTGCCTACGAGCAGTACTTC.

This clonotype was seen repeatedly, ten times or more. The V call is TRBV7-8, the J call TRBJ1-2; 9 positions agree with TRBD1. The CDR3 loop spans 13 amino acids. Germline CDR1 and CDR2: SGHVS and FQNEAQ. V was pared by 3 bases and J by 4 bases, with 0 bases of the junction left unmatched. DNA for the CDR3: TGTGCCAGCAGCTTGGACAGGGGCTATGGCTACACCTTC. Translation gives CASSLDRGYGYTF.

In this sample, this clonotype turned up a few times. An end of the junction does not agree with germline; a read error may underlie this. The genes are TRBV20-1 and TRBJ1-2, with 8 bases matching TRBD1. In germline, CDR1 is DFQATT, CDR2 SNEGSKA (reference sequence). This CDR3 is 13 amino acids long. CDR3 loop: CSAKTGGPRGYAF. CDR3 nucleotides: TGCAGTGCTAAAACAGGGGGTCCGCGGGGCTACGCCTTC.

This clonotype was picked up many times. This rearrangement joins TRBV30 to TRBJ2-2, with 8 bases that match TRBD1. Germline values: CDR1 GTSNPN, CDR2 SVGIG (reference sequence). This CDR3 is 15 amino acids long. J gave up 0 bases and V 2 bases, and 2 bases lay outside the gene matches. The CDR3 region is CAWSRTGSNTGELFF. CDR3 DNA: TGTGCCTGGAGTAGGACAGGGTCGAACACCGGGGAGCTGTTTTTT.

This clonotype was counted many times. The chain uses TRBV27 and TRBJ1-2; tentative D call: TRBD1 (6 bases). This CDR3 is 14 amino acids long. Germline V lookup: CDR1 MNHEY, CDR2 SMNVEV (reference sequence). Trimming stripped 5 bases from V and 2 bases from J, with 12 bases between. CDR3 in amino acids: CASSNRDTNYGYTF. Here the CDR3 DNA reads TGTGCCAGCAGTAACCGGGACACAAACTATGGCTACACCTTC.

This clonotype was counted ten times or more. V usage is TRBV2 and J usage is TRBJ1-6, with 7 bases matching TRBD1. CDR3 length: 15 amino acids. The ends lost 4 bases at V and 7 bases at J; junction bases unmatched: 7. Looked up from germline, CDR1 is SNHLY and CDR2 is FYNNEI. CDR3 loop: CASSADRVKNSPLHF. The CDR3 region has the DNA TGTGCCAGCAGTGCCGACAGGGTGAAAAATTCACCCCTCCACTTT.